One and the same sample provided the 29 T cell receptor beta chains below, sequenced in a study of identical twins. TCRdb called the 5' RACE reads again in MiXCR, with one record for every CDR3 protein. This table holds around 480,000 distinct CDR3 sequences, 12% to 15% found once. The same sample was also used in a study of yellow fever vaccine responses in identical twins.

Sequencing was carried out using CD4+ T cells sorted from blood. The receptors stem from a woman between 18 and 29 years old in good health.

In its sample, this clonotype was seen many times. The rearrangement links TRBV5-1 to TRBJ2-3; 9 bases match TRBD1. The ends lost 2 bases at V and 4 bases at J; junction bases unmatched: 5. Per the germline V gene, CDR1 is SGHRS and CDR2 is YFSETQ. The CDR3 length is 15 residues. As DNA, the CDR3 is TGCGCCAGCAGCTTACAGGGGGCGCTGGCAGATACGCAGTATTTT. Encoded protein: CASSLQGALADTQYF.

This chain connects TRBV6-1 to TRBJ2-1; D ambiguous. CDR3 length: 12 amino acids. Deletions cut 6 bases from V and 8 bases from J, with 11 bases between. Germline V gene lookup returns CDR1 MNHNS and CDR2 SASEGT. This CDR3 reads CASSPAIDEQFF. For the CDR3, the DNA is TGTGCCAGCAGCCCCGCAATCGATGAGCAGTTCTTC.

The chain recombines TRBV28 with TRBJ2-3; TRBD2 matches at 8 bases. The CDR3 runs to 16 residues. CDR1 is MDHEN and CDR2 is SYDVKM in the germline V gene. V shed 6 bases, J shed 3 bases, and the junction held 11 bases outside the gene matches. The CDR3: CASSLSSGIGTDTQYF. The CDR3 bases are TGTGCCAGCAGCTTGAGTAGCGGGATTGGGACAGATACGCAGTATTTT.

This clonotype showed up just a few times. The chain carries TRBV10-3 and TRBJ2-5; TRBD2 matches at 9 bases. Germline lookup yields CDR1 ENHRY and CDR2 SYGVKD. Unmatched junction bases numbered 5, after V lost 4 bases and J lost 5 bases. The CDR3 loop spans 14 amino acids. The CDR3 is CAISGAGGGETQYF. The CDR3 bases are TGTGCCATCAGTGGAGCGGGGGGCGGCGAGACCCAGTACTTC.

This clonotype has only a few counts. This chain uses TRBV28 with TRBJ2-2, with D possibly TRBD2 on 5 matching bases. CDR3 length: 15 amino acids. The V and J ends lost 2 bases and 6 bases respectively, with 13 bases between them. Looked up from germline, CDR1 is MDHEN and CDR2 is SYDVKM. In DNA form, the CDR3 reads TGTGCCAGCAGTTTAAGTTACTCGAGGGCCGGGGAGCTGTTTTTT. Its translation is CASSLSYSRAGELFF. Filled out from reference TRBV28 and TRBJ2-2, the complete variable domain reads DVKVTQSSRYLVKRTGEKVFLECVQDMDHENMFWYRQDPGLGLRLIYFSYDVKMKEKGDIPEGYSVSREKKERFSLILESASTNQTSMYLCASSLSYSRAGELFFGEGSRLTVL.

The chain couples TRBV5-1 to TRBJ2-7; D is unresolved. The V gene lost 3 bases and the J gene lost 0 bases, with 10 bases spanning the gap. Germline V CDR1 and CDR2: SGHRS, YFSETQ. This CDR3 region has 14 residues. CDR3 sequence: CASSSDGNSYEQYF. The CDR3 bases are TGCGCCAGCAGCTCAGACGGAAACTCCTACGAGCAGTACTTC.

The chain joins TRBV5-1 to TRBJ2-3; 11 positions match TRBD1. The CDR3 totals 16 residues. Germline V lookup: CDR1 SGHRS, CDR2 YFSETQ. With V trimmed by 4 bases and J by 6 bases, 10 bases remained unmatched. CDR3 nucleotides: TGCGCCAGCAGCCCGCACCTTGGACAGGGGGCTGATACGCAGTATTTT. It codes for CASSPHLGQGADTQYF.

This chain links TRBV7-2 with TRBJ1-2; D remains unclear. Looked up from germline, CDR1 is SGHTA and CDR2 is FQGNSA. The CDR3 totals 14 residues. V dropped 6 bases and J dropped 6 bases, with 17 bases sitting between them. CDR3 bases: TGTGCCAGCAGTCGGCCCCGGGAGTCAAATGGCTACACCTTC. Amino acids: CASSRPRESNGYTF.

The chain uses TRBV5-1 and TRBJ1-2; weak D call: TRBD1 (6 bases). Trimming cost V 6 bases and J 4 bases, with 13 bases left between them. The germline V gene encodes CDR1 SGHRS and CDR2 YFSETQ. The CDR3 is 13 amino acids. The CDR3 spells CASTTDRIYGYTF. DNA for the CDR3: TGCGCCAGCACCACCGACAGGATCTATGGCTACACCTTC.

The genes are TRBV20-1 and TRBJ2-5, with D perhaps TRBD2 (6 bases). The V gene's germline CDR1 is DFQATT and CDR2 SNEGSKA (reference sequence). The V gene lost 3 bases and the J gene lost 9 bases, with 20 bases spanning the gap. The CDR3 totals 14 residues. The CDR3 DNA sequence: TGCAGTGCTAGGGGGCAGGGTGCTTGGGAGGCCCAGTACTTC. Translating it yields CSARGQGAWEAQYF.

Many counts were recorded for this clonotype. The chain carries TRBV7-2 and TRBJ2-5; possibly TRBD2 for D (6 bases). The CDR3 has 15 residues. Per germline, CDR1 SGHTA and CDR2 FQGNSA. V lost 5 bases to trimming and J lost 5 bases, with 18 bases between them. The CDR3 DNA sequence: TGTGCCAGCAGCCTAAATCTTCGGAGGGGCGAGACCCAGTACTTC. Its protein product is CASSLNLRRGETQYF.

V is TRBV28 and J is TRBJ2-7; D is perhaps TRBD1 (5 bases). The CDR3 is 13 amino acids. Germline V gene sequence: CDR1 MDHEN, CDR2 SYDVKM. V was clipped by 2 bases and J by 4 bases, with 9 bases between them. CDR3 sequence: CASSLRAGYEQYF. The CDR3 DNA reads TGTGCCAGCAGTTTAAGGGCAGGGTACGAGCAGTACTTC.

The CDR3 region is CATADGGVGNQPQHF. CDR3 DNA: TGTGCCACCGCCGATGGGGGGGTTGGCAATCAGCCCCAGCATTTT. V usage is TRBV24-1 and J usage is TRBJ1-5; perhaps TRBD1 as D (5 bases). Trimming took off 9 bases at V and 2 bases at J, with 16 bases between the two ends. The CDR3 length is 15 residues. Germline V gene lookup returns CDR1 KGHDR and CDR2 SFDVKD.

This clonotype was observed a few times. This rearrangement joins TRBV7-2 to TRBJ2-1, with D perhaps TRBD2 (6 bases). The CDR3 has 17 amino acids. From germline, CDR1 is SGHTA and CDR2 FQGNSA. With 4 bases removed from V and 4 bases from J, the gap between germline ends came to 20 bases. CDR3 loop: CASSSPRGGKTYNEQFF. CDR3 in DNA: TGTGCCAGCAGCTCCCCCCGGGGCGGGAAGACATACAATGAGCAGTTCTTC.

This clonotype was observed at least ten times. This chain connects TRBV12-3 or TRBV12-4 to TRBJ2-3; tentative D call: TRBD2 (5 bases). V was pared by 7 bases and J by 6 bases, with 17 bases between. This CDR3 contains 14 residues. Here the CDR3 reads CASTLMGATDTQYF. DNA for the CDR3: TGTGCCAGCACCTTGATGGGAGCAACGGATACGCAGTATTTT.

The V and J genes are TRBV14 and TRBJ2-2; 7 bases match TRBD2. Trimming took 0 bases from V and 4 from J; bases not matched to a gene: 11. This CDR3 spans 18 amino acids. The germline V gene encodes CDR1 SGHDN and CDR2 FVKESK. CDR3 residues: CASSQEIGLAGATGELFF. CDR3 bases: TGTGCCAGCAGCCAAGAGATCGGATTAGCGGGTGCCACCGGGGAGCTGTTTTTT.

This chain joins TRBV29-1 and TRBJ2-1; 13 bases agree with TRBD2. Germline CDR1 and CDR2: SQVTM and ANQGSEA. This CDR3 is 13 amino acids long. V dropped 7 bases and J dropped 6; count of bases not matched to a gene: 3. The CDR3 is CSDRLAGGNEQFF. The DNA for the CDR3 is TGCAGCGACCGACTAGCGGGGGGCAATGAGCAGTTCTTC.

This clonotype was observed a handful of times. The chain combines TRBV9 with TRBJ2-1; 10 bases agree with TRBD2. Germline CDR1 is SGDLS and CDR2 is YYNGEE. This CDR3 spans 15 amino acids. After removal of 3 bases from V and 5 bases from J, the junction contained 5 bases not matched to a gene. CDR3 nucleotide sequence: TGTGCCAGCAGCGGCACTAGCGGGGCAAACAATGAGCAGTTCTTC. It codes for CASSGTSGANNEQFF.

This clonotype has a handful of counts. The chain links TRBV5-1 to TRBJ2-1; TRBD2 agrees at 7 bases. Germline V gene lookup returns CDR1 SGHRS and CDR2 YFSETQ. The CDR3 consists of 15 residues. The V and J ends lost 5 bases and 6 bases, in that order; junction bases with no gene match: 11. CDR3 protein: CASRLGGASPNEQFF. CDR3 in DNA: TGCGCCAGCAGGCTGGGAGGGGCCTCCCCCAATGAGCAGTTCTTC.

V is TRBV24-1 and J is TRBJ2-3, with a tentative D call TRBD1 (6 bases). From germline, CDR1 is KGHDR and CDR2 SFDVKD. This CDR3 region has 14 residues. V lost 5 bases, J lost 1 base, and 9 bases lay in between. The CDR3 protein is CATSAGAGTDTQYF. The CDR3 nucleotides are TGTGCCACCAGTGCAGGGGCTGGCACAGATACGCAGTATTTT.

The table lists this clonotype with a few counts. The chain couples TRBV6-1 to TRBJ1-1; 9 nucleotides line up with TRBD1. V was clipped by 6 bases and J by 4 bases; unmatched bases: 9. The CDR3 sequence is 15 residues long. The germline V gene encodes CDR1 MNHNS and CDR2 SASEGT. The CDR3 DNA sequence: TGTGCCAGCAGACGGGACAGGGCGGTCGGCACTGAAGCTTTCTTT. Amino acid sequence: CASRRDRAVGTEAFF.

This chain joins TRBV24-1 and TRBJ2-5; a possible D gene is TRBD1 (5 bases). V gave up 4 bases and J gave up 4 bases, with 12 bases separating them. The CDR3 length is 14 residues. CDR1 is KGHDR, CDR2 SFDVKD, per germline. The CDR3 DNA is TGTGCCACCAGTGAAAGGGGCCCGGGAGAGACCCAGTACTTC. As protein: CATSERGPGETQYF.

DNA for the CDR3: TGTGCCAGCAGTTCCTGGACTAGCGGGAGTACGAATGAGCAGTTCTTC. Translated, it gives CASSSWTSGSTNEQFF. The chain carries TRBV28 and TRBJ2-1, with 13 bases aligning to TRBD2. CDR3 length: 16 amino acids. Germline V gene data show CDR1 as MDHEN and CDR2 as SYDVKM. J was trimmed by 7 bases and V by 4 bases; bases with no gene match: 7.

The chain carries TRBV28 and TRBJ2-5; 9 bases are a match to TRBD1. This CDR3 comprises 14 residues. CDR1 MDHEN and CDR2 SYDVKM come from the germline V gene. The J segment lost 3 bases and the V segment lost 4 bases, leaving 3 bases of the junction unmatched. This CDR3 reads CASSSRDREETQYF. The CDR3 coding sequence is TGTGCCAGCAGTTCCCGGGACAGGGAAGAGACCCAGTACTTC.

This clonotype was counted only a few times. The V gene is TRBV9, the J gene TRBJ2-4; D may be TRBD2 (5 bases). Germline V CDR1 and CDR2: SGDLS, YYNGEE. The V gene lost 0 bases and the J gene lost 5 bases, with 21 bases spanning the gap. The CDR3 has 18 amino acids. The CDR3 reads CASSVGQLSARVENIQYF. CDR3 coding DNA: TGTGCCAGCAGCGTAGGCCAGCTTAGCGCCCGAGTGGAAAACATTCAGTACTTC. The variable domain in full, completed from reference TRBV9 and TRBJ2-4, reads DSGVTQTPKHLITATGQRVTLRCSPRSGDLSVYWYQQSLDQGLQFLIQYYNGEERAKGNILERFSAQQFPDLHSELNLSSLELGDSALYFCASSVGQLSARVENIQYFGAGTRLSVL.

This clonotype was recorded a few times. The chain carries TRBV5-8 and TRBJ2-1, with D tentatively TRBD1 (7 bases). Germline V gene data show CDR1 as SGHTS and CDR2 as YDEGEE. The CDR3 runs to 14 residues. Deletions cut 0 bases from V and 9 bases from J, with 13 bases between. This CDR3 is CASSLVAGGSEQFF. The CDR3 DNA follows: TGTGCCAGCAGCTTGGTGGCAGGGGGGAGTGAGCAGTTCTTC.

This clonotype was counted between two and nine times. The gene calls are TRBV28 and TRBJ1-2; unclear D gene. Germline values: CDR1 MDHEN, CDR2 SYDVKM. V was clipped by 3 bases and J by 4 bases, with 12 bases between them. CDR3 length: 14 residues. The chain's CDR3 is CASSFSRVGYGYTF. The DNA for the CDR3 is TGTGCCAGCAGTTTCTCAAGGGTTGGCTATGGCTACACCTTC.

This clonotype appeared many times. V and J are TRBV7-9 and TRBJ2-3; no definite D call. Trimming cost V 7 bases and J 0 bases, with 2 bases left between them. CDR1 is SEHNR and CDR2 is FQNEAQ in the germline V gene (reference sequence). This CDR3 contains 11 residues. The DNA for the CDR3 is TGTGCCAGCACGAGCACAGATACGCAGTATTTT. Its protein is CASTSTDTQYF.

This clonotype was seen a handful of times. V and J are TRBV3-1 and TRBJ2-1; TRBD1 aligns across 9 bases. Per the germline V gene, CDR1 is LGHDT and CDR2 is YNNKEL (reference sequence). The CDR3 spans 15 residues. The V and J ends lost 4 bases and 6 bases, in that order; junction bases with no gene match: 7. This CDR3 reads CASSPYDRGGNEQFF. Written as DNA, the CDR3 is TGTGCCAGCAGCCCTTACGACAGGGGGGGCAATGAGCAGTTCTTC.